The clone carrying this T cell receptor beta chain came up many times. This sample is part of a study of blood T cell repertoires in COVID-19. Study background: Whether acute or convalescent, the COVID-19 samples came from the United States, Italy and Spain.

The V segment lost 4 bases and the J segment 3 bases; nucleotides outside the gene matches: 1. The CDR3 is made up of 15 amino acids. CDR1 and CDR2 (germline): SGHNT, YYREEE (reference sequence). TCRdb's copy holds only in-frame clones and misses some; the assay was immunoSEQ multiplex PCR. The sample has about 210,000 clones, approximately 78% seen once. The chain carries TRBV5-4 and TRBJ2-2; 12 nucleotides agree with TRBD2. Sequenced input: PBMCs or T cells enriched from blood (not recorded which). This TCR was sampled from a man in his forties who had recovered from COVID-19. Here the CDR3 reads CASSRTSGDTGELFF. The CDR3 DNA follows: TGTGCCAGCAGCCGGACTAGCGGGGACACCGGGGAGCTGTTTTTT.